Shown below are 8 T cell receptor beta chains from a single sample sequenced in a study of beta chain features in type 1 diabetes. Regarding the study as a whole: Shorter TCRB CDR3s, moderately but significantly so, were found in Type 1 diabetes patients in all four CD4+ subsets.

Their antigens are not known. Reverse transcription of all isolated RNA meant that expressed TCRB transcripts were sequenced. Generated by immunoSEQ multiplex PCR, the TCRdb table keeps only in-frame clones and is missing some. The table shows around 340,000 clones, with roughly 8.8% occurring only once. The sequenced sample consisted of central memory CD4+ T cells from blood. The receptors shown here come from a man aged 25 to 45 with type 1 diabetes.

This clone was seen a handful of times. CDR3 sequence: CASSPLGGSSNYGYTF. The CDR3 DNA follows: TGTGCCAGCAGCCCCCTCGGGGGGTCCTCTAACTATGGCTACACCTTC. The chain recombines TRBV7-2 with TRBJ1-2, with D perhaps matching TRBD1 (5 bases). Trimming removed 5 bases from V and 0 bases from J, with 16 bases in between. Germline V CDR1 and CDR2: SGHTA, FQGNSA. This CDR3 has 16 residues. The full variable domain, in which reference TRBV7-2 and TRBJ1-2 provide the parts outside the CDR3, is GAGVSQSPSNKVTEKGKDVELRCDPISGHTALYWYRQSLGQGLEFLIYFQGNSAPDKSGLPSDRFSAERTGGSVSTLTIQRTQQEDSAVYLCASSPLGGSSNYGYTFGSGTRLTVV.

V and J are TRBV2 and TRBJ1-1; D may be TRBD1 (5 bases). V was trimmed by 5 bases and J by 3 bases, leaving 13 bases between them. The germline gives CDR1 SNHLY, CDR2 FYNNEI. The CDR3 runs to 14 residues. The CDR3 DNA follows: TGTGCCAGCAGTCGGGGGGACTGGGACACTGAAGCTTTCTTT. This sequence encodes CASSRGDWDTEAFF. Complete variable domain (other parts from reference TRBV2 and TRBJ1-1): EPEVTQTPSHQVTQMGQEVILRCVPISNHLYFYWYRQILGQKVEFLVSFYNNEISEKSEIFDDQFSVERPDGSNFTLKIRSTKLEDSAMYFCASSRGDWDTEAFFGQGTRLTVV.

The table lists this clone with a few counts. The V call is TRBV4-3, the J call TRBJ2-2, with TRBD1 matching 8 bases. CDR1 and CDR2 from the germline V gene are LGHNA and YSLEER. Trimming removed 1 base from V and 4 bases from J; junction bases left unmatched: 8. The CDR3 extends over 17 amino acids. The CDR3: CASSQGPGGLFTGELFF. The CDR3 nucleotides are TGCGCCAGCAGCCAAGGTCCAGGGGGCTTGTTCACCGGGGAGCTGTTTTTT.

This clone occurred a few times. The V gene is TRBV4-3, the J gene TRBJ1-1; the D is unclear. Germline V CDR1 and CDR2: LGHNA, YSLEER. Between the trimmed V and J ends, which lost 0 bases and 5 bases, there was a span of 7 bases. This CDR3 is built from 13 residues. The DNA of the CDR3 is TGCGCCAGCAGCCAAGAGGGGTTGACTGAAGCTTTCTTT. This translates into CASSQEGLTEAFF.

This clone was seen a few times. The CDR3: CASSLAGQIHGYTF. The DNA for the CDR3 is TGCGCCAGCAGCTTGGCGGGACAGATCCATGGCTACACCTTC. The V gene is TRBV5-1, the J gene TRBJ1-2; TRBD1 matches 7 bases. The CDR3 runs to 14 residues. J was trimmed by 6 bases and V by 0 bases; bases with no gene match: 5. Germline values: CDR1 SGHRS, CDR2 YFSETQ.

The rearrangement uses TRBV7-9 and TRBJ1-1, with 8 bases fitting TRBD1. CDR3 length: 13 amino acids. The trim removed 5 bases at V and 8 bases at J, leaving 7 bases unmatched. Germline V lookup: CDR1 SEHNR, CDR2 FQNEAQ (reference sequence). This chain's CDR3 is CASSQGAGKEAFF. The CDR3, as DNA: TGTGCCAGCAGCCAGGGGGCAGGGAAGGAAGCTTTCTTT.

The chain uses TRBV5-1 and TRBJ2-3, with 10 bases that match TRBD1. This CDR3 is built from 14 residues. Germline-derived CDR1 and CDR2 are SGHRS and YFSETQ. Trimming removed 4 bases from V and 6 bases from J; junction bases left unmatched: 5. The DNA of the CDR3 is TGCGCCAGCAGCGTGGACAGGGGGGAGGATACGCAGTATTTT. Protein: CASSVDRGEDTQYF.

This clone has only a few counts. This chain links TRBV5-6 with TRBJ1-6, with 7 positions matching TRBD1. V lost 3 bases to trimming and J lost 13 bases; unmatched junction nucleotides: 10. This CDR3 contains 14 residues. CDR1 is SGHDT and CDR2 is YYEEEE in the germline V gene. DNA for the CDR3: TGTGCCAGCAGCTATAGCGGGACAGCCTCTCCCCTCCACTTT. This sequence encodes CASSYSGTASPLHF.